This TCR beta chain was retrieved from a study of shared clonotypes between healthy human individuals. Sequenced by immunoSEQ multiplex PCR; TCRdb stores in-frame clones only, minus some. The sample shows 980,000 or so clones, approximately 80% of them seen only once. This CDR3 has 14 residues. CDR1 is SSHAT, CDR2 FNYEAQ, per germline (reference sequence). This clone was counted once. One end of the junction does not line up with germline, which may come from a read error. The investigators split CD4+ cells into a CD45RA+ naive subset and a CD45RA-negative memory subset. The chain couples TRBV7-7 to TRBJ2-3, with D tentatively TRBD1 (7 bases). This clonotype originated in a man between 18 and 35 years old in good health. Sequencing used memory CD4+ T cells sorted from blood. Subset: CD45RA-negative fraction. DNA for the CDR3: TGTGCTAGCAGCCCGGAGGGGGCGTCAGATACGCAGTATTTT. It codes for CASSPEGASDTQYF. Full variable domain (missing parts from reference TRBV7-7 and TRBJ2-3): GAGVSQSPRYKVTKRGQDVTLRCDPISSHATLYWYQQALGQGPEFLTYFNYEAQPDKSGLPSDRFSAERPEGSISTLTIQRTEQRDSAMYRCASSPEGASDTQYFGPGTRLTVL.